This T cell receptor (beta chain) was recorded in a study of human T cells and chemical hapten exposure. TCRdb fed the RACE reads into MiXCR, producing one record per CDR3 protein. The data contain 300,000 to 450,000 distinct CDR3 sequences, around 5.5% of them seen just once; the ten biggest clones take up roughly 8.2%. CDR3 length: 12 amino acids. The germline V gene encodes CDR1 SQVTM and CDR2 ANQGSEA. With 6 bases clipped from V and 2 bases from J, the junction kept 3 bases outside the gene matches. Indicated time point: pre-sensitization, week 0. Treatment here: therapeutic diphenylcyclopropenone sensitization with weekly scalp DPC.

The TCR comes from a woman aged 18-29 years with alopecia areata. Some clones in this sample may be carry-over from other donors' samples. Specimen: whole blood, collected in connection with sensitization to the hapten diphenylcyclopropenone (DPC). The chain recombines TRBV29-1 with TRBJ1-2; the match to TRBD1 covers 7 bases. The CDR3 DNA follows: TGCAGCGTCTGGACAGGCAACTATGGCTACACCTTC. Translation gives CSVWTGNYGYTF.